These 18 T cell receptor beta chains were sequenced from one sample in a study of post-analysis software for immune sequencing data. Notes on the study in general: Controls showed lower frequencies than patients for five TRBV segments, and TRBV5-6, TRBV5-1 and TRBV20-1 were among these.

cDNA libraries for TCR beta contained unique molecular identifiers. TCRdb analysed the PCR reads with MiXCR anew, one entry per CDR3 protein. The table records about 810,000 distinct CDR3 sequences, under 70% of them present only once. Their target antigens are unknown. The source material was blood. The source of these receptors is a girl aged 10-17 years with multiple sclerosis.

CDR3 coding DNA: TGCAGTGCTAGAGATTATTTCGGGACAGGGGATTCCGGGGAGCTGTTTTTT. Amino acid sequence: CSARDYFGTGDSGELFF. The chain recombines TRBV20-1 with TRBJ2-2; 10 bases agree with TRBD1. Germline V gives CDR1 DFQATT, CDR2 SNEGSKA (reference sequence). J gave up 6 bases and V 0 bases, and 10 bases lay outside the gene matches. This CDR3 region has 17 residues.

A few counts support this clonotype. The gene calls are TRBV20-1 and TRBJ2-7; 7 nucleotides line up with TRBD2. Per germline, CDR1 DFQATT and CDR2 SNEGSKA (reference sequence). After removal of 0 bases from V and 0 bases from J, the junction contained 8 bases not matched to a gene. This CDR3 is 16 amino acids long. CDR3 bases: TGCAGTGCTAGAGATGTGAAGCGGGGTCTCTCCTACGAGCAGTACTTC. Translated, it gives CSARDVKRGLSYEQYF.

This rearrangement joins TRBV6-1 to TRBJ1-2; TRBD1 aligns across 8 bases. CDR3 size: 12 residues. After removal of 10 bases from V and 8 bases from J, the junction contained 9 bases not matched to a gene. Germline V CDR1 and CDR2: MNHNS, SASEGT. CDR3 loop: CAMRTGLDGYTF. The CDR3 DNA sequence: TGTGCCATGCGGACAGGGCTGGACGGCTACACCTTC.

V usage is TRBV9 and J usage is TRBJ1-6; 8 bases agree with TRBD1. Germline V gives CDR1 SGDLS, CDR2 YYNGEE. Trimming removed 3 bases from V and 12 bases from J; junction bases left unmatched: 8. This CDR3 spans 14 amino acids. The CDR3 loop reads CASSAGQADRPLHF. For the CDR3, the DNA is TGTGCCAGCAGCGCGGGACAGGCTGATCGACCCCTCCACTTT.

V gene TRBV5-1 combines with J gene TRBJ2-5; D call uncertain. This CDR3 is built from 12 residues. V was clipped by 4 bases and J by 11 bases, with 15 bases between them. Germline V lookup: CDR1 SGHRS, CDR2 YFSETQ. CDR3 bases: TGCGCCAGCAGCCACCTGCCAACGGAGCAGTACTTC. Protein: CASSHLPTEQYF. Drawing the rest from reference TRBV5-1 and TRBJ2-5, the complete variable domain is KAGVTQTPRYLIKTRGQQVTLSCSPISGHRSVSWYQQTPGQGLQFLFEYFSETQRNKGNFPGRFSGRQFSNSRSEMNVSTLELGDSALYLCASSHLPTEQYFGPGTRLLVL.

Only a few counts were recorded for this clonotype. The chain carries TRBV5-1 and TRBJ2-7; D assignment may be TRBD1 or TRBD2 (5 bases each). The V end was cut by 2 bases, the J end by 1 base, with 16 bases between. Germline V gene lookup returns CDR1 SGHRS and CDR2 YFSETQ. This CDR3 region has 16 residues. CDR3 loop: CASSLPGTPKSYEQYF. The CDR3 DNA is TGCGCCAGCAGCTTACCAGGGACCCCTAAATCCTACGAGCAGTACTTC. Combining the CDR3 with reference TRBV5-1 and TRBJ2-7 gives the whole variable domain KAGVTQTPRYLIKTRGQQVTLSCSPISGHRSVSWYQQTPGQGLQFLFEYFSETQRNKGNFPGRFSGRQFSNSRSEMNVSTLELGDSALYLCASSLPGTPKSYEQYFGPGTRLTVT.

The sample holds a few counts of this clonotype. This rearrangement joins TRBV20-1 to TRBJ2-1, with D perhaps assigned TRBD1 or TRBD2 (5 bases each). The V end was cut by 5 bases, the J end by 6 bases, with 14 bases between. The CDR3 sequence is 13 residues long. Per the germline V gene, CDR1 is DFQATT and CDR2 is SNEGSKA (reference sequence). The DNA for the CDR3 is TGCAGTGCTTCGGGCCTGAGGGGCAATGAGCAGTTCTTC. Encoded protein: CSASGLRGNEQFF.

This sequence joins TRBV3-1 and TRBJ2-3, with D hard to call. This CDR3 contains 13 residues. Germline values: CDR1 LGHDT, CDR2 YNNKEL (reference sequence). Trimming pared 1 base from V and 4 bases from J, leaving 6 bases between. The CDR3 sequence is CASSQGRSDTQYF. DNA of the CDR3: TGTGCCAGCAGCCAAGGCCGGTCAGATACGCAGTATTTT.

This clonotype was seen a few times. The chain carries TRBV12-3 or TRBV12-4 and TRBJ2-5; 8 bases are a match to TRBD1. TRBJ2-7 explains the end of the DNA better; the J call may be wrong. The CDR3 sequence is 14 residues long. This CDR3 reads CASRRGTGSYEQYF. CDR3 DNA sequence: TGTGCCAGCAGGAGAGGGACAGGCTCCTACGAGCAGTACTTC.

The chain combines TRBV7-8 with TRBJ1-2, with D perhaps matching TRBD1 (6 bases). V was trimmed by 4 bases and J by 2 bases, leaving 14 bases between them. In germline, CDR1 is SGHVS, CDR2 FQNEAQ. The CDR3 runs 15 residues. CDR3 nucleotide sequence: TGTGCCAGCAGCTCCGGGCCAGGGGCAAACTATGGCTACACCTTC. Protein product: CASSSGPGANYGYTF.

The chain combines TRBV10-3 with TRBJ2-1; 7 bases map to TRBD2. V was pared by 7 bases and J by 7 bases, with 13 bases of the junction left unmatched. The CDR3 consists of 15 residues. Germline assignment: CDR1 ENHRY and CDR2 SYGVKD. The CDR3 sequence is CAITESPGGNNEQFF. Written as DNA, the CDR3 is TGTGCCATCACCGAGAGTCCGGGAGGTAATAATGAGCAGTTCTTC.

This chain joins TRBV12-3 or TRBV12-4 and TRBJ2-1; either TRBD1 or TRBD2 may supply D (6 bases each). V lost 1 base and J 10 bases, leaving 17 bases between the germline ends. The CDR3 contains 15 residues. CDR3 protein: CASSLGGDTRTEQFF. CDR3 DNA: TGTGCCAGCAGTTTAGGGGGGGACACTCGTACAGAGCAGTTCTTC.

V gene TRBV7-9 combines with J gene TRBJ2-1; D gene ambiguous. Trimming took 5 bases from V and 9 from J, leaving 20 bases between them. This CDR3 comprises 15 residues. Germline-derived CDR1 and CDR2 are SEHNR and FQNEAQ (reference sequence). CDR3 nucleotide sequence: TGTGCCAGCAGCCTACGGTCTAGTAAGCCGAGTGAGCAGTTCTTC. Amino acids: CASSLRSSKPSEQFF.

The chain carries TRBV12-3 or TRBV12-4 and TRBJ2-1; TRBD2 aligns across 10 bases. Germline trimming cut 6 bases from V and 9 bases from J; bases unmatched to any gene: 5. The CDR3 has 13 amino acids. The CDR3 region has the DNA TGTGCCAGCAGGGGACGACTAGCGGGTGAGCAGTTCTTC. Protein product: CASRGRLAGEQFF.

This clonotype was observed a handful of times. The rearrangement uses TRBV4-1 and TRBJ1-2; D unclear. CDR1 is MGHRA, CDR2 YSYEKL, per germline. CDR3 length equals 15 residues. The V and J ends lost 1 base and 1 base respectively, with 10 bases between them. The CDR3 region is CASSQATTLNYGYTF. The DNA of the CDR3 is TGCGCCAGCAGCCAAGCAACAACACTTAACTATGGCTACACCTTC.

The V and J genes are TRBV4-2 and TRBJ2-6, with TRBD2 matching 10 bases. Trimming cost V 1 base and J 3 bases; bases outside gene matches: 6. The germline gives CDR1 LGHNA, CDR2 YNFKEQ. This CDR3 has 18 amino acids. The CDR3 spells CASSQGASGSGGANVLTF. CDR3 sequence (DNA): TGTGCCAGCAGCCAAGGGGCTAGCGGGAGTGGTGGGGCCAACGTCCTGACTTTC.

The sample holds a few counts of this clonotype. The gene calls are TRBV7-9 and TRBJ2-4, with 7 bases lining up with TRBD1. The tail of the sequence fits TRBJ2-7 better, so the J call may be wrong. The length of the CDR3 is 16 residues. In germline, CDR1 is SEHNR, CDR2 FQNEAQ (reference sequence). CDR3 bases: TGTGCCAGCAGCTTAGGCCGGGACAGTTCAACCTACGAGCAGTACTTC. Translation gives CASSLGRDSSTYEQYF.

This chain joins TRBV24-1 and TRBJ2-3, with D tentatively TRBD1 or TRBD2 (5 bases each). Trimming took 5 bases from V and 6 from J, leaving 14 bases between them. CDR3 length: 14 amino acids. Germline V lookup: CDR1 KGHDR, CDR2 SFDVKD. The CDR3 sequence: CATSGIRGGDTQYF. Written as DNA, the CDR3 is TGTGCCACCAGTGGTATAAGGGGCGGGGATACGCAGTATTTT.